What follows are 15 T cell receptor beta chains derived from one specimen sequenced in a study of response to subunit inactivated influenza vaccine. Using its own MiXCR run on the RT-PCR reads, TCRdb lists one record per CDR3 protein. The data show about 530,000 distinct CDR3 sequences, roughly 10% seen once. The starting material was PBMCs from blood, obtained on the day of vaccination. The receptors originated from a man in his forties or fifties who received an inactivated influenza vaccine.

V and J are TRBV5-1 and TRBJ2-3, with a tentative D call TRBD2 (6 bases). Trimming took off 0 bases at V and 3 bases at J, with 17 bases between the two ends. Germline values: CDR1 SGHRS, CDR2 YFSETQ. The CDR3 totals 17 residues. CDR3 nucleotides: TGCGCCAGCAGCTTGGAGGGTTCCGGAGGGTGGACAGATACGCAGTATTTT. The encoded protein is CASSLEGSGGWTDTQYF.

V gene TRBV4-2 combines with J gene TRBJ2-3; the D is unclear. The CDR3 has 12 amino acids. Germline CDR1 is LGHNA and CDR2 is YNFKEQ. Trimming removed 3 bases from V and 5 bases from J, with 6 bases in between. CDR3 bases: TGTGCCAGCAGCCACCTACAAGATACGCAGTATTTT. Its protein is CASSHLQDTQYF.

This clonotype was seen many times. The V gene is TRBV7-8, the J gene TRBJ2-2; D is unclear. The V end was cut by 0 bases, the J end by 6 bases, with 5 bases between. The germline gives CDR1 SGHVS, CDR2 FQNEAQ. The CDR3 totals 13 residues. CDR3 amino acids: CASSLAPPGELFF. CDR3 DNA sequence: TGTGCCAGCAGCTTAGCGCCCCCCGGGGAGCTGTTTTTT.

This clonotype appeared many times. V usage is TRBV3-1 and J usage is TRBJ2-3; maybe TRBD2 (5 bases). Trimming pared 3 bases from V and 1 base from J, leaving 8 bases between. This CDR3 has 14 amino acids. Germline CDR1 and CDR2: LGHDT and YNNKEL (reference sequence). The CDR3 here is CASSHSGRTDTQYF. As DNA, the CDR3 is TGTGCCAGCAGCCACAGCGGCCGCACAGATACGCAGTATTTT.

The V gene is TRBV3-1, the J gene TRBJ2-3, with D unclear. The germline V and J ends were trimmed by 0 bases and 6 bases, with 22 bases remaining between them. This CDR3 spans 18 amino acids. Per the germline V gene, CDR1 is LGHDT and CDR2 is YNNKEL (reference sequence). CDR3 amino acids: CASSQDRFEDRQRDTQYF. The CDR3 DNA sequence: TGTGCCAGCAGCCAAGACAGGTTCGAGGACCGCCAACGGGATACGCAGTATTTT.

This chain connects TRBV9 to TRBJ2-1; possibly TRBD2 for D (5 bases). CDR1 is SGDLS, CDR2 YYNGEE, per germline. The CDR3 loop spans 15 amino acids. V lost 0 bases, J lost 2 bases, and 9 bases lay in between. The CDR3 DNA reads TGTGCCAGCAGCGTAGACAGCGGCGCCTACAATGAGCAGTTCTTC. This codes for CASSVDSGAYNEQFF.

This clonotype was found many times. This chain connects TRBV5-1 to TRBJ2-1; a possible D gene is TRBD2 (5 bases). The CDR3 extends over 12 amino acids. V lost 2 bases and J lost 8, with 8 bases in between. Germline V gene sequence: CDR1 SGHRS, CDR2 YFSETQ. Here the CDR3 reads CASSFPGDEQFF. The DNA of the CDR3 is TGCGCCAGCAGCTTCCCCGGGGATGAGCAGTTCTTC. Complete variable domain (other parts from reference TRBV5-1 and TRBJ2-1): KAGVTQTPRYLIKTRGQQVTLSCSPISGHRSVSWYQQTPGQGLQFLFEYFSETQRNKGNFPGRFSGRQFSNSRSEMNVSTLELGDSALYLCASSFPGDEQFFGPGTRLTVL.

Only a few counts were recorded for this clonotype. The CDR3 DNA sequence: TGCGCCAGCAGCTTGGTAGGGGGTAACAATCAGCCCCAGCATTTT. As protein: CASSLVGGNNQPQHF. This chain links TRBV5-1 with TRBJ1-5, with D perhaps matching TRBD1 (6 bases). V was clipped by 0 bases and J by 3 bases, with 10 bases between them. CDR3 length: 15 amino acids. The germline V gene has CDR1 SGHRS and CDR2 YFSETQ.

V usage is TRBV27 and J usage is TRBJ2-5, with TRBD2 identical over 7 bases. The CDR3 runs 13 residues. The V segment lost 6 bases and the J segment 5 bases; nucleotides outside the gene matches: 6. Germline V gene data show CDR1 as MNHEY and CDR2 as SMNVEV (reference sequence). The DNA for the CDR3 is TGTGCCAGCAGAGCGGGGAACACCGAGACCCAGTACTTC. Protein product: CASRAGNTETQYF.

This clonotype occurred many times. This chain uses TRBV20-1 with TRBJ2-1; TRBD1 or TRBD2 may be the D gene (6 bases each). Germline CDR1 is DFQATT and CDR2 is SNEGSKA (reference sequence). The length of the CDR3 is 11 residues. The CDR3 spells CSPVVGGEQFF. The CDR3 region has the DNA TGCAGCCCGGTCGTGGGGGGCGAGCAGTTCTTC.

This chain links TRBV18 with TRBJ2-2, with D possibly being TRBD1 (6 bases). V dropped 8 bases and J dropped 2 bases, with 15 bases sitting between them. The CDR3 sequence is 15 residues long. Germline V gene data show CDR1 as KGHSH and CDR2 as LQKENI. The CDR3 sequence is CASATGTRNTGELFF. The CDR3, as DNA: TGTGCCAGCGCTACCGGGACACGAAACACCGGGGAGCTGTTTTTT. Combining the CDR3 with reference TRBV18 and TRBJ2-2 gives the whole variable domain NAGVMQNPRHLVRRRGQEARLRCSPMKGHSHVYWYRQLPEEGLKFMVYLQKENIIDESGMPKERFSAEFPKEGPSILRIQQVVRGDSAAYFCASATGTRNTGELFFGEGSRLTVL.

The table lists this clonotype with a few counts. The chain employs TRBV2 and TRBJ2-5; perhaps D is TRBD1 or TRBD2 (5 bases each). From germline, CDR1 is SNHLY and CDR2 FYNNEI. Trimming cost V 5 bases and J 5 bases, with 12 bases left between them. The CDR3 contains 13 residues. CDR3 amino acids: CASSRGVGETQYF. CDR3 DNA sequence: TGTGCCAGCAGTAGAGGGGTTGGTGAGACCCAGTACTTC.

V is TRBV6-5 and J is TRBJ2-1; tentative D call: TRBD2 (6 bases). Trimming cost V 1 base and J 9 bases, with 7 bases left between them. The germline V gene has CDR1 MNHEY and CDR2 SVGAGI. This CDR3 is 12 amino acids long. This CDR3 is CASSYYGGEQFF. The CDR3 DNA sequence: TGTGCCAGCAGTTACTACGGGGGTGAGCAGTTCTTC.

This sequence joins TRBV7-2 and TRBJ2-1; D assignment may be TRBD1 or TRBD2 (5 bases each). CDR3 length: 14 residues. With 8 bases removed from V and 6 bases from J, the gap between germline ends came to 17 bases. Germline CDR1 reads SGHTA; CDR2 reads FQGNSA. CDR3 DNA sequence: TGTGCCAGCTTCCAAGGGACCCCAGGCAATGAGCAGTTCTTC. Protein: CASFQGTPGNEQFF.

The chain links TRBV5-1 to TRBJ2-1; 14 nucleotides agree with TRBD2. Germline V gives CDR1 SGHRS, CDR2 YFSETQ. The CDR3 is 18 amino acids. The J segment lost 7 bases and the V segment lost 4 bases, leaving 13 bases of the junction unmatched. This CDR3 reads CASSPGGTSGRKWNEQFF. The DNA of the CDR3 is TGCGCCAGCAGCCCCGGGGGGACTAGCGGGAGAAAATGGAATGAGCAGTTCTTC.